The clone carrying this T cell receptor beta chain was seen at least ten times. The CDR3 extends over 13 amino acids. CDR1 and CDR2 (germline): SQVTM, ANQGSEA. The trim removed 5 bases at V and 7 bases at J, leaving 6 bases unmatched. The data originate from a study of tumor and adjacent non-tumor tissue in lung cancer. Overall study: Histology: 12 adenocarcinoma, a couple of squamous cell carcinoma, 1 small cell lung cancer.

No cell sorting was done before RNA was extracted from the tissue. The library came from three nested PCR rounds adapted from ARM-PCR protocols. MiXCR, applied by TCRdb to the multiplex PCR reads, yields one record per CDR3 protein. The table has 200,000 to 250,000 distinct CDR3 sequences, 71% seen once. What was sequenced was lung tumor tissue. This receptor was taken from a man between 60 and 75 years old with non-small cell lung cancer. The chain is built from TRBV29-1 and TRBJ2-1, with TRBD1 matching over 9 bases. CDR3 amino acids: CSVSGTGLNEQFF. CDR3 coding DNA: TGCAGCGTTTCCGGGACAGGGCTAAATGAGCAGTTCTTC.